The 26 T cell receptor beta chains reported below all come from one sample, sequenced in a study of early T cells in non-severe SARS-CoV-2 infection. A single record per CDR3 protein comes from TCRdb applying MiXCR to the 5' RACE reads. The data show about 77,000 distinct CDR3 sequences, less than 20% seen once. What was sequenced was whole blood. The receptor set was obtained from an adult who was a healthcare worker with PCR-confirmed SARS-CoV-2 infection or an uninfected control (not recorded which).

The V call is TRBV11-2, the J call TRBJ2-7; 10 bases map to TRBD1. After removal of 4 bases from V and 7 bases from J, the junction contained 4 bases not matched to a gene. CDR1 is SGHAT and CDR2 is FQNNGV in the germline V gene. The CDR3 has 13 amino acids. The chain's CDR3 is CASSSDRGIEQYF. The CDR3 DNA is TGTGCCAGCAGCTCGGACAGGGGGATTGAGCAGTACTTC.

This clonotype has more than one count but fewer than ten. This chain joins TRBV18 and TRBJ1-4; D gene unclear. In germline, CDR1 is KGHSH, CDR2 LQKENI. V dropped 0 bases and J dropped 4 bases, with 9 bases sitting between them. This CDR3 has 15 residues. The chain's CDR3 is CASSPPKPINEKLFF. DNA for the CDR3: TGTGCCAGCTCACCACCGAAGCCTATTAATGAAAAACTGTTTTTT.

In this sample, this clonotype turned up a few times. J is TRBJ2-1 and V is TRBV5-8; 8 positions match TRBD2. The CDR3 has 19 amino acids. The germline gives CDR1 SGHTS, CDR2 YDEGEE. After removal of 5 bases from V and 0 bases from J, the junction contained 16 bases not matched to a gene. This CDR3 reads CASRRMGLGGGSSYNEQFF. The CDR3 DNA is TGTGCCAGCAGACGAATGGGACTAGGGGGAGGGAGCTCCTACAATGAGCAGTTCTTC.

This clonotype has only a few counts. J is TRBJ2-1 and V is TRBV5-4; the D call may be TRBD1 or TRBD2 (6 bases each). CDR3 size: 14 residues. V lost 1 base, J lost 4 bases, and 9 bases lay in between. Per the germline V gene, CDR1 is SGHNT and CDR2 is YYREEE (reference sequence). The chain's CDR3 is CASSLTGAYNEQFF. CDR3 DNA: TGTGCCAGCAGCTTGACGGGGGCGTACAATGAGCAGTTCTTC.

As for this clonotype: This may arise from a read error, as a much more abundant clone is one base away. CDR3 nucleotide sequence: TGTGCCACTCAGGGGGTTCGTGGCATTGAAGCTTTCTTT. Its protein is CATQGVRGIEAFF. The V call is TRBV12-3 or TRBV12-4, the J call TRBJ1-1; TRBD1 agrees at 7 bases. This CDR3 is 13 amino acids long. The ends lost 10 bases at V and 7 bases at J; junction bases unmatched: 12.

This clonotype was counted many times. The rearrangement links TRBV7-8 to TRBJ2-1, with TRBD2 matching over 10 bases. The germline gives CDR1 SGHVS, CDR2 FQNEAQ. This CDR3 spans 16 amino acids. V dropped 3 bases and J dropped 8; count of bases not matched to a gene: 10. The CDR3 DNA follows: TGTGCCAGCAGCTTTCTCGCCGGGACTAGCGAGGATGAGCAGTTCTTC. Residues: CASSFLAGTSEDEQFF.

In its sample, this clonotype was seen a few times. V is TRBV11-3 and J is TRBJ2-3; maybe TRBD1 (6 bases). The CDR3 runs 16 residues. The germline V and J ends were trimmed by 5 bases and 6 bases, with 21 bases remaining between them. CDR1 is SGHNT, CDR2 YENEEA, per germline. CDR3 loop: CASSSHRDKTRDTQYF. The CDR3, as DNA: TGTGCCAGCAGCAGCCACCGGGACAAGACAAGGGATACGCAGTATTTT.

This clonotype came up many times. The chain has TRBV14 and TRBJ2-1; 13 bases match TRBD2. The CDR3 has 19 residues. Trimming removed 3 bases from V and 7 bases from J; junction bases left unmatched: 15. Germline V gene sequence: CDR1 SGHDN, CDR2 FVKESK. CDR3 DNA sequence: TGTGCCAGCAGCCATGCAGGACTAGCGGGAGCAAGTAAGAGGAATGAGCAGTTCTTC. It encodes CASSHAGLAGASKRNEQFF.

Regarding this clonotype: With a much larger clone just one base away, this may be a read error. The gene calls are TRBV18 and TRBJ1-1; no definite D call. The CDR3 covers 14 residues. Trimming left V 2 bases short and J 1 base short, with 8 bases between. The germline CDR1 and CDR2 sequences are KGHSH and LQKENI. In DNA form, the CDR3 reads TGTGCCAGCTCACCAGTCCGGCCGAACACTGAAGCTTTCTTT. This gives the protein CASSPVRPNTEAFF.

The chain recombines TRBV20-1 with TRBJ2-5, with D maybe TRBD1 (6 bases). There are 14 residues in the CDR3. V dropped 1 base and J dropped 3 bases, with 12 bases sitting between them. Germline CDR1 is DFQATT and CDR2 is SNEGSKA (reference sequence). The CDR3 coding sequence is TGCAGTGCTAGAGCCGGGACACAAAAAGAGACCCAGTACTTC. Translating it yields CSARAGTQKETQYF.

The table lists this clonotype with many counts. CDR3: CSVERGKAFF. The CDR3 bases are TGCAGCGTTGAAAGAGGAAAAGCTTTCTTT. The chain joins TRBV29-1 to TRBJ1-1; D gene uncertain. The germline V and J ends were trimmed by 2 bases and 9 bases, with 7 bases remaining between them. The CDR3 length is 10 residues. Germline assignment: CDR1 SQVTM and CDR2 ANQGSEA.

This clonotype was counted between two and nine times. This chain connects TRBV4-1 to TRBJ2-2; D is ambiguous. Looked up from germline, CDR1 is MGHRA and CDR2 is YSYEKL. V dropped 2 bases and J dropped 0 bases, with 10 bases sitting between them. The CDR3 is 16 residues long. The CDR3 DNA is TGCGCCAGCAGCCAAAGCTATTCCGCGAACACCGGGGAGCTGTTTTTT. It codes for CASSQSYSANTGELFF.

There are a few counts of this clonotype. V and J are TRBV3-1 and TRBJ2-2; weak D call: TRBD2 (6 bases). From germline, CDR1 is LGHDT and CDR2 YNNKEL (reference sequence). V lost 0 bases and J 13 bases, leaving 9 bases between the germline ends. The CDR3 contains 12 residues. CDR3 protein: CASSQDGGRLFF. CDR3 DNA sequence: TGTGCCAGCAGCCAAGACGGGGGACGGCTGTTTTTT.

This clonotype was recorded at least ten times. The chain links TRBV21-1 to TRBJ1-5; TRBD1, the D gene given by the table, was not confirmed from the DNA. TRBV21-1 is a pseudogene segment. This CDR3 spans 13 amino acids. CDR3 sequence (DNA): TGTGCCAGCACCCGACAGGGGAGACAGCCCCAGCATTTT. The encoded protein is CASTRQGRQPQHF.

In this sample, this clonotype turned up a few times. The chain uses TRBV2 and TRBJ2-7; D is ambiguous. Trimming pared 8 bases from V and 3 bases from J, leaving 11 bases between. The germline V gene has CDR1 SNHLY and CDR2 FYNNEI. The CDR3 has 12 amino acids. DNA of the CDR3: TGTGCCAGCGGCGGTTTGATCTACGAGCAGTACTTC. Protein product: CASGGLIYEQYF.

This chain links TRBV14 with TRBJ1-2; D ambiguous. CDR3 length equals 13 residues. V shed 4 bases and J shed 8 bases, with 14 bases lying between them. Germline-derived CDR1 and CDR2 are SGHDN and FVKESK. This chain's CDR3 is CASSPKIGYGYTF. The CDR3 nucleotides read TGTGCCAGCAGCCCAAAGATCGGGTACGGCTACACCTTC.

This chain links TRBV24-1 with TRBJ2-1, with unresolved D. The CDR3 contains 13 residues. Per germline, CDR1 KGHDR and CDR2 SFDVKD. Trimming shortened V by 7 bases and J by 9 bases, and 15 bases separated the two germline ends. This CDR3 is CATRGWLDGEQFF. Written as DNA, the CDR3 is TGTGCCACCAGGGGGTGGCTCGACGGTGAGCAGTTCTTC.

This clonotype was recorded a few times. This chain uses TRBV29-1 with TRBJ2-1; 9 bases line up with TRBD1. The CDR3 consists of 14 residues. Trimming cost V 3 bases and J 4 bases; bases outside gene matches: 4. Germline CDR1 is SQVTM and CDR2 is ANQGSEA. The CDR3 here is CSVDGTGRYNEQFF. Here the CDR3 DNA reads TGCAGCGTTGATGGGACAGGGCGGTACAATGAGCAGTTCTTC.

The chain is built from TRBV29-1 and TRBJ2-1, with unresolved D. The V gene lost 7 bases and the J gene lost 7 bases, with 14 bases spanning the gap. The CDR3 is made up of 12 amino acids. Germline V gene sequence: CDR1 SQVTM, CDR2 ANQGSEA. The CDR3 loop is CSALLSPNEQFF. For the CDR3, the DNA is TGCAGCGCCCTTCTGTCGCCGAATGAGCAGTTCTTC.

This clonotype came up a few times. This chain joins TRBV19 and TRBJ1-5; D is uncertain. The CDR3 covers 15 residues. The V gene's germline CDR1 is LNHDA and CDR2 SQIVND (reference sequence). V shed 7 bases and J shed 6 bases, with 19 bases lying between them. Written as DNA, the CDR3 is TGTGCCAGTACCGCCTCACCGACTGGTTTTCAGCCCCAGCATTTT. This gives the protein CASTASPTGFQPQHF.

This clonotype has a handful of counts. This chain uses TRBV7-9 with TRBJ1-4, with 7 bases matching TRBD1. Germline V gene data show CDR1 as SEHNR and CDR2 as FQNEAQ (reference sequence). This CDR3 comprises 15 residues. Trimming at V came to 3 bases and at J to 6 bases, leaving 7 bases not matched to a gene. As DNA, the CDR3 is TGTGCCAGCAGCTTCCACAGGGGCCAAGATGAAAAACTGTTTTTT. It translates to CASSFHRGQDEKLFF.

A few counts support this clonotype. CDR3 amino acids: CASSPPRWRGDYEQFF. In DNA, the CDR3 is TGTGCCAGCAGTCCTCCAAGGTGGCGGGGGGATTATGAGCAGTTCTTC. V gene TRBV27 combines with J gene TRBJ2-1; 8 positions agree with TRBD2. The CDR3 has 16 amino acids. Germline V gives CDR1 MNHEY, CDR2 SMNVEV (reference sequence). The ends lost 5 bases at V and 8 bases at J; junction bases unmatched: 14.

This clonotype was observed a handful of times. The chain uses TRBV2 and TRBJ2-7, with 8 bases aligning to TRBD2. The CDR3 covers 14 residues. Germline V gives CDR1 SNHLY, CDR2 FYNNEI. V lost 6 bases to trimming and J lost 7 bases; unmatched junction nucleotides: 11. The DNA of the CDR3 is TGTGCCAGCAGGACTAGCGTAGTCCCGTGGGAGCAGTACTTC. This gives the protein CASRTSVVPWEQYF. Combining the CDR3 with reference TRBV2 and TRBJ2-7 gives the whole variable domain EPEVTQTPSHQVTQMGQEVILRCVPISNHLYFYWYRQILGQKVEFLVSFYNNEISEKSEIFDDQFSVERPDGSNFTLKIRSTKLEDSAMYFCASRTSVVPWEQYFGPGTRLTVT.

The gene calls are TRBV3-1 and TRBJ2-2, with D possibly TRBD1 on 6 matching bases. Germline-derived CDR1 and CDR2 are LGHDT and YNNKEL (reference sequence). V shed 4 bases and J shed 5 bases, with 14 bases lying between them. The CDR3 has 15 amino acids. The chain's CDR3 is CASSRTEAWTGELFF. CDR3 coding DNA: TGTGCCAGCAGCCGGACAGAGGCCTGGACCGGGGAGCTGTTTTTT.

The rearrangement uses TRBV12-3 or TRBV12-4 and TRBJ1-2, with D perhaps matching TRBD1 (5 bases). The germline V and J ends were trimmed by 5 bases and 2 bases, with 12 bases remaining between them. CDR3 length: 14 amino acids. The chain's CDR3 is CASSRRVINYGYTF. The DNA of the CDR3 is TGTGCCAGCAGTCGCAGGGTGATCAACTATGGCTACACCTTC.

In its sample, this clonotype was seen many times. This rearrangement joins TRBV6-6 to TRBJ2-4; 8 bases are a match to TRBD2. The CDR3 runs to 16 residues. Trimming removed 2 bases from V and 6 bases from J; junction bases left unmatched: 9. Germline V gene lookup returns CDR1 MNHNY and CDR2 SVGAGI (reference sequence). The CDR3 region has the DNA TGTGCCAGCAGTTACCCCGCGGGGGGCGAAGGAAACATTCAGTACTTC. It yields the protein CASSYPAGGEGNIQYF.